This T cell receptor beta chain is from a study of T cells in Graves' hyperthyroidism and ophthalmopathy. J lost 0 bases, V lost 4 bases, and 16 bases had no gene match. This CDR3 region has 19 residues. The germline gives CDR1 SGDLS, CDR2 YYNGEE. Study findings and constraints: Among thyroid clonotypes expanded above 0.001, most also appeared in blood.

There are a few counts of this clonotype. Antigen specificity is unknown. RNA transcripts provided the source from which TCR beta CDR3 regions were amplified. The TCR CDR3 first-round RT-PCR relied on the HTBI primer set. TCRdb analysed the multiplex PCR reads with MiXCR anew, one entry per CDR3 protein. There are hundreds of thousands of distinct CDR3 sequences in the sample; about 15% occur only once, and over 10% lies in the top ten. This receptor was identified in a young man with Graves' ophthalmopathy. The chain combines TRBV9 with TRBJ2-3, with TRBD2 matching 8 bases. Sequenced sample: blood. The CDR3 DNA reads TGTGCCAGCAGCACCCGCAGCCCGGGAGGGAGATCTAGCACAGATACGCAGTATTTT. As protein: CASSTRSPGGRSSTDTQYF.